Each of the 5 T cell receptor beta chains below was sequenced from the same sample in a study of cytomegalovirus exposure and HLA in healthy donors. Vbeta (60) and Jbeta (13) primers were used in the PCR. The data were produced by immunoSEQ multiplex PCR, yet TCRdb's version contains in-frame clones alone and is incomplete. The table has about 150,000 clones, around 67% seen once. The specimen sequenced was PBMCs. These receptors all come from a woman in her late teens or twenties in good health and CMV-seronegative.

DNA for the CDR3: TGCAGCGTTAGACTGACAGGGACCTTAAACTATGGCTACACCTTC. Translation: CSVRLTGTLNYGYTF. The rearrangement joins TRBV29-1 to TRBJ1-2, with TRBD1 matching over 7 bases. CDR1 SQVTM and CDR2 ANQGSEA come from the germline V gene. This CDR3 spans 15 amino acids. V trimming: 5 bases; J trimming: 2 bases; junction bases outside the gene matches: 11.

The table lists this clone with a count of one. The chain uses TRBV30 and TRBJ2-7, with 14 bases aligning to TRBD2. Germline V gene sequence: CDR1 GTSNPN, CDR2 SVGIG (reference sequence). V gave up 0 bases and J gave up 9 bases; unmatched junction bases: 7. The CDR3 loop spans 15 amino acids. CDR3 in amino acids: CAWSVTGTSGRGQYV. The DNA of the CDR3 is TGTGCCTGGAGTGTCACCGGGACTAGCGGGAGAGGGCAGTACGTC.

V and J are TRBV7-9 and TRBJ2-5, with TRBD2 identical over 7 bases. The CDR3 spans 15 residues. The V segment lost 5 bases and the J segment 7 bases; nucleotides outside the gene matches: 13. The germline gives CDR1 SEHNR, CDR2 FQNEAQ (reference sequence). The CDR3 sequence is CASSPTLAVVGTQYF. For the CDR3, the DNA is TGTGCCAGCAGCCCTACCCTAGCGGTCGTTGGGACCCAGTACTTC.

This clone was detected a few times. J is TRBJ2-2 and V is TRBV4-3; no firm D call. The CDR3 is 16 residues long. In germline, CDR1 is LGHNA, CDR2 YSLEER. Between the trimmed V and J ends, which lost 0 bases and 4 bases, there was a span of 12 bases. The CDR3 bases are TGCGCCAGCAGCCAAGATATCTCGGGTTTCACCGGGGAGCTGTTTTTT. It is translated as CASSQDISGFTGELFF.

The rearrangement joins TRBV5-5 to TRBJ1-5, with TRBD1 as a possible D gene (6 bases). The CDR3 runs to 14 residues. Germline CDR1 is SGHKS and CDR2 is YYEKEE (reference sequence). Trimming took 0 bases from V and 5 from J, leaving 9 bases between them. DNA for the CDR3: TGTGCCAGCAGCTTGGCAGGGGTCGATCAGCCCCAGCATTTT. This codes for CASSLAGVDQPQHF.